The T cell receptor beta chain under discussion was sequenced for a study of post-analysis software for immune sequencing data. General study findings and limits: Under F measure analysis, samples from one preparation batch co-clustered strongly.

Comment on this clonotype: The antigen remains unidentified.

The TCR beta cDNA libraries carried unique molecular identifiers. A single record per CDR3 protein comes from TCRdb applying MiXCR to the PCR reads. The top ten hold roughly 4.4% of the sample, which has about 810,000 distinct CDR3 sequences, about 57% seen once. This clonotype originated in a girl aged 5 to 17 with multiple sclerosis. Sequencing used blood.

CDR3 sequence (DNA): TGTGCCAGCAGCTTGGAGGCACGTCTGAATGAGCAGTTCTTC. It specifies CASSLEARLNEQFF. The chain recombines TRBV5-5 with TRBJ2-1; no definite D call. The CDR3 is 14 amino acids. Looked up from germline, CDR1 is SGHKS and CDR2 is YYEKEE (reference sequence). Trimming left V 0 bases short and J 7 bases short, with 11 bases between.